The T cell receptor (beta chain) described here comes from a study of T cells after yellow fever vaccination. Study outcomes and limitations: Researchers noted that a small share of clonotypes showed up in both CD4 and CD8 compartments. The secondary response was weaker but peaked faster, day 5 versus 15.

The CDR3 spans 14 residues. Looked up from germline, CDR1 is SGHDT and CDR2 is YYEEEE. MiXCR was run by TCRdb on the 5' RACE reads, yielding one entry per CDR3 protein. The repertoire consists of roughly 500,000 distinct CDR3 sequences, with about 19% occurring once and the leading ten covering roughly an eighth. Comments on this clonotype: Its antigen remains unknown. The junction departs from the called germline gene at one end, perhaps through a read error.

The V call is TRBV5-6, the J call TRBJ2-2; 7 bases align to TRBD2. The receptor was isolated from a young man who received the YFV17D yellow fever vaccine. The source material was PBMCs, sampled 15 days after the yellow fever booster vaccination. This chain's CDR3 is CAISSEVLSGELLF. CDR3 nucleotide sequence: TGTGCCATCAGCTCGGAGGTCCTCAGCGGGGAGCTGCTTTTT.